These 15 T cell receptor beta chains originate from one sample sequenced in a study of PD-1 blockade in classical Hodgkin lymphoma. Sample time point: cycle 4 day 1 (C4D1), after five to seven weeks of nivolumab. Every patient relapsed after autologous stem cell transplantation, and brentuximab vedotin exposure varied. The repertoire was sequenced with immunoSEQ multiplex PCR; TCRdb's copy has only in-frame clones and lacks some. The top ten clones hold around 8% of a sample with approximately 65,000 clones, around nine tenths of them seen once. This sample comprised peripheral blood mononuclear cells (PBMCs), obtained before the fourth cycle of nivolumab. These receptors all stem from a human donor with classical Hodgkin lymphoma.

The chain couples TRBV5-1 to TRBJ1-2; no reliable D call. Germline V lookup: CDR1 SGHRS, CDR2 YFSETQ. The length of the CDR3 is 15 residues. The V end lost 7 bases, the J end lost 2 bases, and 18 bases lay between the germline ends. The CDR3 DNA reads TGCGCCAGCCGACTACAAACGGCGGTAAACTATGGCTACACCTTC. It encodes CASRLQTAVNYGYTF.

The gene calls are TRBV19 and TRBJ2-3; 10 bases are shared with TRBD2. V gave up 1 base and J gave up 0 bases; unmatched junction bases: 13. The CDR3 loop spans 20 amino acids. Germline V gives CDR1 LNHDA, CDR2 SQIVND (reference sequence). This CDR3 reads CASSIVGPGLAATSTDTQYF. CDR3 bases: TGTGCCAGTAGTATAGTGGGCCCCGGACTAGCGGCAACTAGCACAGATACGCAGTATTTT.

The chain employs TRBV7-8 and TRBJ2-3; 7 nucleotides align to TRBD2. CDR3 length equals 13 residues. Per the germline V gene, CDR1 is SGHVS and CDR2 is FQNEAQ. Trimming took 6 bases from V and 6 from J; bases not matched to a gene: 6. DNA of the CDR3: TGTGCCAGCAGTAGCGGGCCCTGGGATACGCAGTATTTT. Translating it yields CASSSGPWDTQYF.

This clone was seen once. V usage is TRBV6-5 and J usage is TRBJ2-2, with D maybe TRBD2 (6 bases). The germline V gene encodes CDR1 MNHEY and CDR2 SVGAGI. There are 16 residues in the CDR3. Trimming removed 0 bases from V and 7 bases from J, with 15 bases in between. The CDR3 bases are TGTGCCAGCAGTTACTCGCTAGCGTTGTCTGGCGGGGAGCTGTTTTTT. Amino acid sequence: CASSYSLALSGGELFF.

The genes are TRBV11-2 and TRBJ1-4; maybe TRBD1 (6 bases). Per the germline V gene, CDR1 is SGHAT and CDR2 is FQNNGV. The CDR3 has 16 amino acids. Trimming shortened V by 0 bases and J by 8 bases, and 16 bases separated the two germline ends. CDR3 in DNA: TGTGCCAGCAGCTTAGATCAAGTAGGGGGTGGAGAAAAACTGTTTTTT. It codes for CASSLDQVGGGEKLFF.

The chain has TRBV2 and TRBJ1-1; D perhaps matches TRBD1 (5 bases). The V end was cut by 5 bases, the J end by 10 bases, with 14 bases between. The CDR3 totals 12 residues. Germline V gene data show CDR1 as SNHLY and CDR2 as FYNNEI. The CDR3 DNA is TGTGCCAGCAGTAAGGACATGGGGGGAGCTTTCTTT. Amino acid sequence: CASSKDMGGAFF.

The chain uses TRBV5-1 and TRBJ2-5; D gene ambiguous. The V end lost 0 bases, the J end lost 0 bases, and 3 bases lay between the germline ends. This CDR3 is built from 13 residues. Germline CDR1 and CDR2: SGHRS and YFSETQ. The chain's CDR3 is CASSLAHQETQYF. The CDR3 DNA follows: TGCGCCAGCAGCTTGGCGCACCAAGAGACCCAGTACTTC.

This clone turned up a few times. The V and J genes are TRBV27 and TRBJ2-1; TRBD2 is a possible D gene (6 bases). With 3 bases removed from V and 7 bases from J, the gap between germline ends came to 7 bases. Germline V gene sequence: CDR1 MNHEY, CDR2 SMNVEV (reference sequence). The CDR3 runs to 12 residues. CDR3 sequence reads: CASSFAGNEQFF. The CDR3 bases are TGTGCCAGCAGTTTCGCGGGAAATGAGCAGTTCTTC.

In DNA, the CDR3 is TGTGCCAGCAGCCCGAACACCGGGGAGCTGTTTTTT. Protein sequence: CASSPNTGELFF. The chain combines TRBV5-6 with TRBJ2-2; D gene ambiguous. V lost 4 bases and J 0 bases, leaving 1 base between the germline ends. The CDR3 has 12 residues. From germline, CDR1 is SGHDT and CDR2 YYEEEE.

This rearrangement joins TRBV5-1 to TRBJ2-7, with 8 bases lining up with TRBD1. Germline loops: CDR1 SGHRS, CDR2 YFSETQ. The V and J ends lost 4 bases and 0 bases, in that order; junction bases with no gene match: 6. The CDR3 spans 15 residues. The CDR3 region is CASSRTGIISYEQYF. The CDR3 DNA is TGCGCCAGCAGCCGGACAGGGATAATCTCCTACGAGCAGTACTTC.

The chain is built from TRBV29-1 and TRBJ2-1; 8 positions match TRBD2. The ends lost 4 bases at V and 2 bases at J; junction bases unmatched: 10. Germline V lookup: CDR1 SQVTM, CDR2 ANQGSEA. The CDR3 is 16 residues long. CDR3 sequence (DNA): TGCAGCGTTGGAGCGACCGCGGGAGGCCCCTACAATGAGCAGTTCTTC. Its translation: CSVGATAGGPYNEQFF.

The V and J genes are TRBV5-6 and TRBJ1-6; D is possibly TRBD1 (5 bases). Germline V CDR1 and CDR2: SGHDT, YYEEEE. CDR3 length: 16 amino acids. The V and J ends lost 2 bases and 7 bases respectively, with 16 bases between them. CDR3 loop: CASSFTGATENSPLHF. As DNA, the CDR3 is TGTGCCAGCAGCTTCACCGGGGCGACGGAAAATTCACCCCTCCACTTT.

This rearrangement joins TRBV2 to TRBJ1-4; D ambiguous. The CDR3 loop spans 15 amino acids. Between the trimmed V and J ends, which lost 8 bases and 0 bases, there was a span of 13 bases. Germline CDR1 reads SNHLY; CDR2 reads FYNNEI. This chain's CDR3 is CASLEDAATNEKLFF. The CDR3 region has the DNA TGTGCCAGCCTGGAGGACGCTGCAACTAATGAAAAACTGTTTTTT.

This clone appeared a single time. DNA of the CDR3: TGCGCCAGCAGCTATGGCAGGGCGACTGATAATTCACCCCTCCACTTT. As protein: CASSYGRATDNSPLHF. This chain uses TRBV5-1 with TRBJ1-6; perhaps TRBD1 as D (5 bases). Per germline, CDR1 SGHRS and CDR2 YFSETQ. The CDR3 spans 16 residues. V shed 3 bases and J shed 5 bases, with 15 bases lying between them.

This clone was observed once. V gene TRBV10-3 combines with J gene TRBJ2-7; D is undetermined. The CDR3 length is 12 residues. In germline, CDR1 is ENHRY, CDR2 SYGVKD. The V end lost 4 bases, the J end lost 2 bases, and 6 bases lay between the germline ends. CDR3 in amino acids: CAISALPYEQYF. CDR3 sequence (DNA): TGTGCCATCAGTGCCCTCCCCTACGAGCAGTACTTC.